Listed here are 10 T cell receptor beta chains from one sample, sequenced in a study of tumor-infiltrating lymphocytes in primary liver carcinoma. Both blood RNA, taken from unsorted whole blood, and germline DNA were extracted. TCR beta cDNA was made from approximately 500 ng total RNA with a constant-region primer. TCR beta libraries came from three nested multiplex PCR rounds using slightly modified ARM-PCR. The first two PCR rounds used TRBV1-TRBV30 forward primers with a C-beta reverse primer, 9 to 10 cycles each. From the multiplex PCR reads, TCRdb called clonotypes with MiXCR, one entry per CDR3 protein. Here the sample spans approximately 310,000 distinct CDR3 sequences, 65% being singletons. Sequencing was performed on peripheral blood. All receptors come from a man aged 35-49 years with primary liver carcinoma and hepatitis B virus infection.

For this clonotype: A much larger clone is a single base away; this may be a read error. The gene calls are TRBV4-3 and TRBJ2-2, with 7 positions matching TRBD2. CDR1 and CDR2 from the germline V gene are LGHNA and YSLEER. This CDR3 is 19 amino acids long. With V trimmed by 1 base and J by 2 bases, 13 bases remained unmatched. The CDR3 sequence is CASSQAYGTGGSNTGELFF. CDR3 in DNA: TGCGCCAGCAGCCAAGCCTACGGGACTGGCGGGAGTAACACCGGGGAGCTGTTTTTT.

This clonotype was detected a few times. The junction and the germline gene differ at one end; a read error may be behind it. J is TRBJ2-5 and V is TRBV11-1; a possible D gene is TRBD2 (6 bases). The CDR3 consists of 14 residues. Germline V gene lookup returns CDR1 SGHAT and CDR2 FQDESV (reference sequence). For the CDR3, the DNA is TGTGCCGGCAGCCTAATCGGGAGTAGTGAGACCCAGTACTTC. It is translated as CAGSLIGSSETQYF.

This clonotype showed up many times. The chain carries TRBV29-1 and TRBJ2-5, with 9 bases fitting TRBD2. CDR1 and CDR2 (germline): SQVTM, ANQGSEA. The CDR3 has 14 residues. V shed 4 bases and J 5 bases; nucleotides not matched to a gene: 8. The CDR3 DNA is TGCAGCGTTGCGTTGCGGGAGGGCCCCGAGACCCAGTACTTC. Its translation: CSVALREGPETQYF.

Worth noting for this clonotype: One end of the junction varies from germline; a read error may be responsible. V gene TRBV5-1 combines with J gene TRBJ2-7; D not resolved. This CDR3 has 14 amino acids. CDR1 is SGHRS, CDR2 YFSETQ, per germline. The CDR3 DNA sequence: TGCGCCTGCAGCTCCCCGGACGGTGGATACGAGCAGTACTTC. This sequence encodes CACSSPDGGYEQYF.

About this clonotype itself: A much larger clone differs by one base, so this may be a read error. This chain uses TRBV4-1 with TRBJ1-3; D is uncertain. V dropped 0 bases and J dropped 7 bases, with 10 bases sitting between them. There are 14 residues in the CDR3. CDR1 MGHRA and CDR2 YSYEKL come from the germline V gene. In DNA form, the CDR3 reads TGCGCCAGCAGCCAAGAAACCATGGCGAACACCATATATTTT. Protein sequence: CASSQETMANTIYF.

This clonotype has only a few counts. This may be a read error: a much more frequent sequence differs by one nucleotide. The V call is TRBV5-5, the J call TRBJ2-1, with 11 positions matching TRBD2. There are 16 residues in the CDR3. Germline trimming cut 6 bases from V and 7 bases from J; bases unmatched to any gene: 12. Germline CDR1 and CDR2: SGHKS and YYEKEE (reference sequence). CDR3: CASNSLGTSGGNEQFF. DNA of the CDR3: TGTGCCAGCAACTCCTTAGGGACTAGCGGCGGGAATGAGCAGTTCTTC.

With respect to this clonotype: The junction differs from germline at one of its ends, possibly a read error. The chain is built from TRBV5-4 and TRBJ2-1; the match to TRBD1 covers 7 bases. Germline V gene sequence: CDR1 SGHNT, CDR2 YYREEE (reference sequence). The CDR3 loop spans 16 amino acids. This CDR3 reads CTSSLRAGTAYNEQFF. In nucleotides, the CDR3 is TGTACCAGCAGCTTGAGGGCTGGGACAGCCTACAATGAGCAGTTCTTC.

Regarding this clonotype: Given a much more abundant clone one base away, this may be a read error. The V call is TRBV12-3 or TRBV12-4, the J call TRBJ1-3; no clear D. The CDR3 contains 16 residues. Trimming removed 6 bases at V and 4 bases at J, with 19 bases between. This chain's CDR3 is CASSLKHMVSGNTIYF. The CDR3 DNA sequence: TGTGCCAGCAGCCTGAAGCACATGGTGTCCGGAAACACCATATATTTT.

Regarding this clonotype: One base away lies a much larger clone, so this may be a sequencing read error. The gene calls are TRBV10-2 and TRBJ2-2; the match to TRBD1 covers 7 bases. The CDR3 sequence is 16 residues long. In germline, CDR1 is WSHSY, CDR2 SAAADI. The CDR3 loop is CASSGPVTGNTRELFF. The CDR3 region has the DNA TGCGCCAGCAGTGGTCCCGTGACAGGGAACACCCGGGAGCTGTTTTTT.

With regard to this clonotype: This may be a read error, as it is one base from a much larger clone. CDR3: CASRPSGDHYEQYF. The CDR3 DNA follows: TGTGCCAGCAGACCCTCGGGAGACCACTACGAGCAGTACTTC. This chain uses TRBV12-3 or TRBV12-4 with TRBJ2-7; D is possibly TRBD2 (6 bases). There are 14 residues in the CDR3. V shed 6 bases and J shed 3 bases, with 15 bases lying between them.